Below are 19 T cell receptor beta chains sequenced from a single sample in a study of HIV-infected patients and healthy controls. Reverse transcription used around 500 ng RNA and constant-region primers for alpha and beta. Alpha and beta chain libraries were made separately by chain-specific third strand synthesis with multiplexing indices. TCRdb recomputed calls from the 5' RACE reads with MiXCR, one row per CDR3 protein. The sample contains approximately 6,600 distinct CDR3 sequences, 8.5% to 12% of which appear only once. Antiretroviral therapy had run roughly three months, about 14 weeks, before follow-up blood collection. All unsorted peripheral T cells were captured because whole blood was used without fractionation. The sequencing here drew on blood, taken during antiretroviral therapy. These receptors were collected from an adult with HIV infection.

This clonotype is labeled as medium-sized. This chain connects TRBV20-1 to TRBJ2-1, with 10 bases fitting TRBD2. This CDR3 is 14 amino acids long. J gave up 7 bases and V 5 bases, and 8 bases lay outside the gene matches. Germline V gene sequence: CDR1 DFQATT, CDR2 SNEGSKA (reference sequence). CDR3 DNA sequence: TGCAGTGCTGCCCCAGCGGGGGGGCGAAATGAGCAGTTCTTC. Its protein product is CSAAPAGGRNEQFF.

Many counts were recorded for this clonotype. This chain connects TRBV5-1 to TRBJ2-3; 10 bases are a match to TRBD2. The CDR3 sequence is 15 residues long. Germline V gene sequence: CDR1 SGHRS, CDR2 YFSETQ. The ends lost 1 base at V and 4 bases at J; junction bases unmatched: 3. CDR3 loop: CASSLQRGGPDTQYF. Here the CDR3 DNA reads TGCGCCAGCAGCTTGCAGCGGGGGGGCCCAGATACGCAGTATTTT.

This clonotype was seen repeatedly, ten times or more. The chain has TRBV29-1 and TRBJ2-2; D perhaps matches TRBD1 (6 bases). The germline V gene has CDR1 SQVTM and CDR2 ANQGSEA. The CDR3 has 13 residues. V shed 6 bases and J shed 9 bases, with 17 bases lying between them. The chain's CDR3 is CSVSSGDSRELFF. In DNA, the CDR3 is TGCAGCGTGTCTTCAGGGGATAGCCGGGAGCTGTTTTTT.

The chain carries TRBV6-5 and TRBJ1-5; 7 nucleotides align to TRBD1. Germline V lookup: CDR1 MNHEY, CDR2 SVGAGI. With 8 bases clipped from V and 0 bases from J, the junction kept 7 bases outside the gene matches. The CDR3 is made up of 15 amino acids. In DNA form, the CDR3 reads TGTGCCAGCCGCTTTACAGGGGATAGCAATCAGCCCCAGCATTTT. As protein: CASRFTGDSNQPQHF.

This clonotype was detected ten times or more. The chain is built from TRBV6-1 and TRBJ1-6; 11 bases align to TRBD1. Germline V gives CDR1 MNHNS, CDR2 SASEGT. Trimming removed 4 bases from V and 13 bases from J; junction bases left unmatched: 6. CDR3 length: 14 amino acids. The chain's CDR3 is CASSGGTGGIPLHF. CDR3 nucleotides: TGTGCCAGCAGTGGAGGGACAGGGGGTATTCCCCTCCACTTT.

This clonotype was detected only a few times. The gene calls are TRBV5-1 and TRBJ2-3, with 12 nucleotides matching TRBD2. There are 18 residues in the CDR3. J was trimmed by 2 bases and V by 0 bases; bases with no gene match: 7. CDR1 and CDR2 from the germline V gene are SGHRS and YFSETQ. The CDR3 here is CASSLGLAGVRPTDTQYF. Here the CDR3 DNA reads TGCGCCAGCAGCTTGGGACTAGCGGGGGTTCGACCCACAGATACGCAGTATTTT.

This clonotype was detected a few times. This rearrangement joins TRBV12-3 or TRBV12-4 to TRBJ2-7; D remains unclear. V dropped 8 bases and J dropped 0 bases, with 20 bases sitting between them. This CDR3 region has 16 residues. The CDR3 region is CASRPTGPANSYEQYF. The CDR3 DNA is TGTGCCAGCCGCCCGACCGGGCCAGCGAACTCCTACGAGCAGTACTTC.

This clonotype was detected only once. The rearrangement joins TRBV6-5 to TRBJ2-3; 7 bases are shared with TRBD1. Germline trimming cut 5 bases from V and 1 base from J; bases unmatched to any gene: 12. The CDR3 is 17 residues long. Germline CDR1 MNHEY, CDR2 SVGAGI. In nucleotides, the CDR3 is TGTGCCAGCAGTCACCTCCGAACAGGGGCGGGCACAGATACGCAGTATTTT. It yields the protein CASSHLRTGAGTDTQYF.

Within the sample, this clonotype is medium-sized (0.01 to 0.1%). V usage is TRBV7-2 and J usage is TRBJ1-5; 12 bases align to TRBD1. There are 16 residues in the CDR3. Looked up from germline, CDR1 is SGHTA and CDR2 is FQGNSA. Trimming removed 4 bases from V and 1 base from J; junction bases left unmatched: 2. As DNA, the CDR3 is TGTGCCAGCAGCTCGGGACAGGGGGCGAGCAATCAGCCCCAGCATTTT. Its translation: CASSSGQGASNQPQHF. The full variable domain, its missing parts supplied by reference TRBV7-2 and TRBJ1-5, is GAGVSQSPSNKVTEKGKDVELRCDPISGHTALYWYRQSLGQGLEFLIYFQGNSAPDKSGLPSDRFSAERTGGSVSTLTIQRTQQEDSAVYLCASSSGQGASNQPQHFGDGTRLSIL.

In its sample, this clonotype was seen a few times. CDR3 amino acids: CASSRGGASRETQYF. The DNA for the CDR3 is TGTGCCAGCTCACGTGGCGGGGCCTCAAGGGAGACCCAGTACTTC. The V gene is TRBV2, the J gene TRBJ2-5, with D possibly being TRBD2 (6 bases). Germline V lookup: CDR1 SNHLY, CDR2 FYNNEI. Trimming removed 8 bases at V and 5 bases at J, with 21 bases between. The CDR3 totals 15 residues. The full variable domain, completed using reference TRBV2 and TRBJ2-5, is EPEVTQTPSHQVTQMGQEVILRCVPISNHLYFYWYRQILGQKVEFLVSFYNNEISEKSEIFDDQFSVERPDGSNFTLKIRSTKLEDSAMYFCASSRGGASRETQYFGPGTRLLVL.

At least ten counts were recorded for this clonotype. This CDR3 is CASSPLDGNTEAFF. Written as DNA, the CDR3 is TGTGCCAGCTCACCCCTGGATGGAAACACTGAAGCTTTCTTT. This chain connects TRBV18 to TRBJ1-1, with D uncertain. The CDR3 totals 14 residues. Looked up from germline, CDR1 is KGHSH and CDR2 is LQKENI. V lost 3 bases, J lost 2 bases, and 10 bases lay in between.

This clonotype rates as medium-sized. V is TRBV2 and J is TRBJ2-5, with D perhaps TRBD1 (5 bases). The CDR3 has 16 amino acids. CDR1 SNHLY and CDR2 FYNNEI come from the germline V gene. Deletions cut 0 bases from V and 5 bases from J, with 16 bases between. The CDR3: CASSEALLARGETQYF. The CDR3 region has the DNA TGTGCCAGCAGTGAAGCGCTTCTCGCTAGGGGTGAGACCCAGTACTTC.

The table lists this clonotype with many counts. The chain joins TRBV19 to TRBJ1-5, with a possible D match to TRBD1 (6 bases). V was clipped by 8 bases and J by 7 bases, with 12 bases between them. Germline loops: CDR1 LNHDA, CDR2 SQIVND (reference sequence). This CDR3 region has 12 residues. The CDR3 protein is CASLTGSQPQHF. CDR3 nucleotides: TGTGCCAGTCTTACAGGGAGCCAGCCCCAGCATTTT.

By its share, this clonotype is medium-sized. This sequence joins TRBV19 and TRBJ1-6; no reliable D call. Trimming cost V 1 base and J 12 bases, with 7 bases left between them. The CDR3 is 12 amino acids. Germline CDR1 reads LNHDA; CDR2 reads SQIVND (reference sequence). CDR3 region: CASSIGRVPLHF. CDR3 DNA: TGTGCCAGTAGTATAGGTCGGGTACCCCTCCACTTT.

This clonotype was counted ten times or more. The chain links TRBV6-5 to TRBJ2-3; TRBD1 aligns across 10 bases. Germline CDR1 and CDR2: MNHEY and SVGAGI. The CDR3 has 14 amino acids. V lost 6 bases to trimming and J lost 4 bases; unmatched junction nucleotides: 4. The CDR3, as DNA: TGTGCCAGCAGAGAGACAGGGGGCCCAGATACGCAGTATTTT. It yields the protein CASRETGGPDTQYF.

The chain recombines TRBV7-9 with TRBJ1-4, with TRBD1 matching 10 bases. Germline V gene data show CDR1 as SEHNR and CDR2 as FQNEAQ (reference sequence). This CDR3 comprises 15 residues. V lost 5 bases and J lost 6; bases outside the gene matches: 6. Written as DNA, the CDR3 is TGTGCCAGCAGCCCACGGACAGGGGGGCATGAAAAACTGTTTTTT. Its translation: CASSPRTGGHEKLFF.

This clonotype was seen more than once but under ten times. The V gene is TRBV5-1, the J gene TRBJ1-4; no definite D call. The germline V gene has CDR1 SGHRS and CDR2 YFSETQ. The CDR3 extends over 14 amino acids. V was clipped by 5 bases and J by 8 bases, with 16 bases between them. CDR3 nucleotide sequence: TGCGCCAGCAGTCCGACACACGGGAGGGAAAAACTGTTTTTT. It translates to CASSPTHGREKLFF.

This clonotype is medium-sized in the sample. This chain links TRBV12-3 or TRBV12-4 with TRBJ2-3; unclear D gene. V lost 6 bases and J 2 bases, leaving 15 bases between the germline ends. CDR3 size: 15 residues. Here the CDR3 reads CASSDDTRTTDTQYF. The CDR3 bases are TGTGCCAGCAGCGACGACACCAGAACCACAGATACGCAGTATTTT.

The chain has TRBV5-4 and TRBJ1-4; 7 bases agree with TRBD1. CDR3 length: 16 residues. The V and J ends lost 3 bases and 3 bases, in that order; junction bases with no gene match: 8. CDR1 is SGHNT and CDR2 is YYREEE in the germline V gene (reference sequence). CDR3 in DNA: TGTGCCAGCAGCTATGACAGGGTTTCTTCTAATGAAAAACTGTTTTTT. Amino acids: CASSYDRVSSNEKLFF.